This T cell receptor (beta chain) originates from a study of cytomegalovirus exposure and HLA in healthy donors. Study-wide results and limits: Later work found most CMV-associated TCR beta chains apparently HLA-restricted. Presence/absence analyses assumed roughly uniform sequencing depth across donors. Later work associated around 18,000 TCR beta sequences with HLA alleles at 0.05 false discovery rate.

Nominally healthy donors were sampled, though unrecorded immune exposures were likely. In the PCR, 60 Vbeta and 13 Jbeta primers were used. The table came from immunoSEQ multiplex PCR; TCRdb's copy has only in-frame clones and leaves some out. The data contain some 150,000 clones, over 70% of them singletons. For this clone: What it recognizes is unknown.

Unmatched junction bases numbered 5, after V lost 5 bases and J lost 5 bases. The CDR3 has 16 amino acids. Germline V gene data show CDR1 as SEHNR and CDR2 as FQNEAQ (reference sequence). What was sequenced was PBMCs. This clonotype was obtained from a man aged 18-30 years in good health and CMV-seropositive. The chain carries TRBV7-9 and TRBJ2-1; 14 nucleotides line up with TRBD2. DNA for the CDR3: TGTGCCAGCAGCGTTCCGGGACTAGCGGGAGACAATGAGCAGTTCTTC. Amino acids: CASSVPGLAGDNEQFF.